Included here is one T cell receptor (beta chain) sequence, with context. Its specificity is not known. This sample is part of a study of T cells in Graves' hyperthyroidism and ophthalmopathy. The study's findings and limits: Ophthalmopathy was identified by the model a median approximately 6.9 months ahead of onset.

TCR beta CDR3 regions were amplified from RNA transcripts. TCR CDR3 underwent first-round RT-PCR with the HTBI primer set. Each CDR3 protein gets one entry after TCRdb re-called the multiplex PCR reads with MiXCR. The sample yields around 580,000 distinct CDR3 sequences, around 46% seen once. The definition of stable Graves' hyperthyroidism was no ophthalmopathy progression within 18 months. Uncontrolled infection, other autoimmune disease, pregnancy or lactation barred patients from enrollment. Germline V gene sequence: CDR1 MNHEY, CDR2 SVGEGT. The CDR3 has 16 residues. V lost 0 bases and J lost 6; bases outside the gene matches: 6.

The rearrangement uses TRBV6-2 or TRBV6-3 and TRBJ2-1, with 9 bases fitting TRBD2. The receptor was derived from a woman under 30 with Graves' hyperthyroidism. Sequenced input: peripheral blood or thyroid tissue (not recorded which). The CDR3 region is CASSYSRLAGVNEQFF. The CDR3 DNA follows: TGTGCCAGCAGTTACTCGCGATTAGCGGGAGTCAATGAGCAGTTCTTC.